The 20 T cell receptor beta chains reported below all come from one sample, sequenced in a study of T cells in Graves' hyperthyroidism and ophthalmopathy. Researchers took RNA transcripts and amplified the TCR beta CDR3 regions from them. Primed by the HTBI set, a first-round RT-PCR was run on the TCR CDR3. Each CDR3 protein is one row after TCRdb ran MiXCR on the multiplex PCR reads. The top ten hold about 9.4% of the sample, which has roughly 24,000 distinct CDR3 sequences, approximately 46% seen once. Sequencing was carried out using blood. Receptors were obtained from a woman aged 25-40 years with Graves' hyperthyroidism.

The chain uses TRBV2 and TRBJ2-7; 11 positions match TRBD2. From germline, CDR1 is SNHLY and CDR2 FYNNEI. The CDR3 is 16 residues long. Trimming removed 2 bases from V and 3 bases from J; junction bases left unmatched: 6. In nucleotides, the CDR3 is TGTGCCAGCAGTGAAATCCCGACTAGCGGGAACTACGAGCAGTACTTC. Translating it yields CASSEIPTSGNYEQYF.

In its sample, this clonotype was seen once. This rearrangement joins TRBV7-9 to TRBJ2-6; 8 bases are a match to TRBD1. From germline, CDR1 is SEHNR and CDR2 FQNEAQ (reference sequence). This CDR3 is built from 17 residues. CDR3 amino acids: CANSTSPGGPGANVLTF. In DNA, the CDR3 is TGTGCTAACAGCACTTCCCCAGGGGGCCCTGGGGCCAACGTCCTGACTTTC.

The CDR3 spells CASLSGGRTEAFF. The CDR3 DNA reads TGTGCCAGCTTATCGGGGGGCAGGACTGAAGCTTTCTTT. This chain links TRBV6-6 with TRBJ1-1; the D gene is possibly TRBD1 (6 bases). V was cut by 8 bases and J by 5 bases, with 15 bases left in between. Germline assignment: CDR1 MNHNY and CDR2 SVGAGI (reference sequence). The CDR3 totals 13 residues.

This clonotype was detected ten times or more. The chain employs TRBV28 and TRBJ1-1; tentative D call: TRBD1 (6 bases). The germline V gene encodes CDR1 MDHEN and CDR2 SYDVKM. V lost 3 bases to trimming and J lost 5 bases, with 13 bases between them. The CDR3 runs 14 residues. The CDR3 loop reads CASSFHRVTTEAFF. In nucleotides, the CDR3 is TGTGCCAGCAGTTTTCACAGGGTTACGACTGAAGCTTTCTTT.

The chain couples TRBV15 to TRBJ1-5; D not certain. CDR1 is LNHNV, CDR2 YYDKDF, per germline (reference sequence). The CDR3 extends over 14 amino acids. Trimming removed 3 bases at V and 4 bases at J, with 10 bases between. In DNA form, the CDR3 reads TGTGCCACCAGCAGCTTCCCAGGTAATCAGCCCCAGCATTTT. It translates to CATSSFPGNQPQHF.

This clonotype appeared many times. The J gene is TRBJ1-4, the V gene TRBV15; D may be TRBD1 (5 bases). The V gene lost 3 bases and the J gene lost 8 bases, with 25 bases spanning the gap. Looked up from germline, CDR1 is LNHNV and CDR2 is YYDKDF (reference sequence). The CDR3 has 18 amino acids. CDR3 loop: CATSSGVGTELRKEKLFF. The CDR3 region has the DNA TGTGCCACCAGCAGTGGGGTAGGGACGGAACTCCGCAAGGAAAAACTGTTTTTT.

Concerning this clonotype: Given the absence of the conserved phenylalanine or tryptophan at the CDR3 end, a read error is likely. It is unclear where the CDR3 begins or ends on the DNA, so no DNA is shown, and the CDR3 is as TCRdb lists it. The chain combines TRBV19 with TRBJ2-5. Per the germline V gene, CDR1 is LNHDA and CDR2 is SQIVND (reference sequence). Both ends counted, the CDR3 spans 10 residues. CDR3: CASSRTQMNY.

Only one count was recorded for this clonotype. The J gene is TRBJ2-7, the V gene TRBV7-3, with a weak D call TRBD1 (6 bases). The CDR3 runs 13 residues. Deletions cut 5 bases from V and 2 bases from J, with 10 bases between. From germline, CDR1 is SGHTA and CDR2 FQGTGA. The CDR3 sequence: CASSKGVTYEQYF. The CDR3 coding sequence is TGTGCCAGCAGCAAGGGGGTAACCTACGAGCAGTACTTC. Looking up the rest from reference TRBV7-3 and TRBJ2-7 gives the full variable domain: GAGVSQTPSNKVTEKGKYVELRCDPISGHTALYWYRQSLGQGPEFLIYFQGTGAADDSGLPNDRFFAVRPEGSVSTLKIQRTERGDSAVYLCASSKGVTYEQYFGPGTRLTVT.

This clonotype was counted at least ten times. This may stem from a read error, because a much larger clone lies one nucleotide away. The V and J genes are TRBV5-1 and TRBJ1-1; the D gene is possibly TRBD1 (6 bases). Per germline, CDR1 SGHRS and CDR2 YFSETQ. This CDR3 contains 16 residues. Here the CDR3 DNA reads TGCGCCAGCGGCTTGGGGTCTCGGGGGCGCGGCACTGAAGCTTTCTTT. It encodes CASGLGSRGRGTEAFF.

This clonotype came up many times. The CDR3 spells CASSLGGNYEQYF. CDR3 bases: TGTGCCAGCAGTCTGGGGGGCAACTACGAGCAGTACTTC. V is TRBV5-6 and J is TRBJ2-7; either TRBD1 or TRBD2 may fit D (6 bases each). Germline-derived CDR1 and CDR2 are SGHDT and YYEEEE. The CDR3 has 13 amino acids. V was trimmed by 5 bases and J by 3 bases, leaving 12 bases between them.

With regard to this clonotype: Since no conserved phenylalanine or tryptophan closes the CDR3, a read error is the likely cause. The DNA is left out, because the CDR3 cannot be placed on it with certainty; the CDR3 is given as TCRdb lists it. The rearrangement joins TRBV20-1 to TRBJ2-3; TRBD2 was called by the table and not checked on the DNA. Inclusive of both ends, the CDR3 amounts to 11 amino acids. Germline V gene sequence: CDR1 DFQATT, CDR2 SNEGSKA (reference sequence). The CDR3 region is CSARSGTSGLL.

The chain combines TRBV7-2 with TRBJ2-7, with D perhaps given as TRBD1 or TRBD2 (5 bases each). The CDR3 runs 12 residues. Germline assignment: CDR1 SGHTA and CDR2 FQGNSA. V lost 2 bases and J 4 bases, leaving 6 bases between the germline ends. DNA for the CDR3: TGTGCCAGCAGCTTATGGGGGTACGAGCAGTACTTC. Translating it yields CASSLWGYEQYF. Together with reference TRBV7-2 and TRBJ2-7, the CDR3 gives the full variable domain: GAGVSQSPSNKVTEKGKDVELRCDPISGHTALYWYRQSLGQGLEFLIYFQGNSAPDKSGLPSDRFSAERTGGSVSTLTIQRTQQEDSAVYLCASSLWGYEQYFGPGTRLTVT.

The V call is TRBV20-1, the J call TRBJ2-7; 10 bases are a match to TRBD2. Looked up from germline, CDR1 is DFQATT and CDR2 is SNEGSKA (reference sequence). The CDR3 has 11 amino acids. The V gene end was trimmed by 5 bases and the J gene end by 10 bases; junction bases not matched to a gene: 5. CDR3 nucleotide sequence: TGCAGTGCTCGTAGCGGGAGGCCTCAGTACTTC. Translating gives CSARSGRPQYF.

The chain combines TRBV7-3 with TRBJ1-2; the D gene is possibly TRBD1 (6 bases). V lost 2 bases and J lost 12, with 13 bases in between. The germline gives CDR1 SGHTA, CDR2 FQGTGA. CDR3 length: 12 residues. The CDR3 bases are TGTGCCAGCAGCTTAGGACAGCCTGGAAACACCTTC. Protein sequence: CASSLGQPGNTF.

This clonotype was seen only once. The chain uses TRBV2 and TRBJ2-3, with 9 bases matching TRBD1. CDR3 length equals 17 residues. The germline gives CDR1 SNHLY, CDR2 FYNNEI. V shed 8 bases, J shed 1 base, and the junction held 13 bases outside the gene matches. CDR3 protein: CASSQQGAGRCTDTQYF. The CDR3 nucleotides read TGTGCCAGCTCTCAACAGGGGGCGGGGAGGTGCACAGATACGCAGTATTTT.

The chain recombines TRBV20-1 with TRBJ2-3; D is tentatively TRBD1 or TRBD2 (5 bases each). V was cut by 1 base and J by 3 bases, with 14 bases left in between. This CDR3 contains 15 residues. Germline V lookup: CDR1 DFQATT, CDR2 SNEGSKA (reference sequence). CDR3 nucleotide sequence: TGCAGTGCTAGAGTGAACGGGAAGGGGACAGATACGCAGTATTTT. Translation: CSARVNGKGTDTQYF.

In this sample, this clonotype turned up many times. The chain links TRBV29-1 to TRBJ2-5, with D hard to call. Germline CDR1 reads SQVTM; CDR2 reads ANQGSEA. V was trimmed by 4 bases and J by 4 bases, leaving 31 bases between them. This CDR3 region has 19 residues. CDR3 nucleotides: TGCAGCGTTGTCGACTTTGACTCGGTCGACGTATCCTCAGGAGAGACCCAGTACTTC. Its translation: CSVVDFDSVDVSSGETQYF.

On this clonotype: A much larger clone differs from this one at a single base, so this may be a read error. Likely a read error: the CDR3 ends without its conserved phenylalanine or tryptophan. V and J are TRBV9 and TRBJ2-1, with 11 bases lining up with TRBD2. CDR1 SGDLS and CDR2 YYNGEE come from the germline V gene. The junction had 7 bases not matched to a gene; V was cut back by 7 bases and J by 10 bases. This CDR3 has 13 residues. CDR3 nucleotides: TGTGCCAGCTCAGCACTAGCGGGAGAAGAGCAGTTCTCC. It encodes CASSALAGEEQFS.

In its sample, this clonotype was seen many times. The chain is built from TRBV19 and TRBJ1-1; D might be TRBD1 (5 bases). V lost 7 bases and J lost 7, with 16 bases in between. The V gene's germline CDR1 is LNHDA and CDR2 SQIVND (reference sequence). The CDR3 consists of 13 residues. CDR3 bases: TGTGCCAGTACGGGGGGACTTTTGCTTGAAGCTTTCTTT. It encodes CASTGGLLLEAFF.

This clonotype was seen only once. CDR3 nucleotides: TGTGCCAGCAGCTTGCTCAGGGGTGAAGCTTTCTTT. Translated: CASSLLRGEAFF. This chain joins TRBV5-4 and TRBJ1-1; possible D gene TRBD1, 6 bases. The CDR3 length is 12 residues. Per germline, CDR1 SGHNT and CDR2 YYREEE (reference sequence). The V gene lost 1 base and the J gene lost 7 bases, with 8 bases spanning the gap.